The 2 T cell receptor beta chains below come from one sample, sequenced in a study of T cells in Graves' hyperthyroidism and ophthalmopathy. Amplification of TCR beta CDR3 regions used RNA as the template. HTBI primers drove first-round RT-PCR of the TCR CDR3. One entry per CDR3 protein results from TCRdb running MiXCR on the multiplex PCR reads. The sample lists 300,000 to 450,000 distinct CDR3 sequences; 14% to 15% were seen once. Specimen: blood. These receptors originate from a woman aged 25 to 39 with Graves' hyperthyroidism.

This clonotype was seen once. The chain carries TRBV7-9 and TRBJ2-3; 7 positions agree with TRBD2. The length of the CDR3 is 14 residues. Germline lookup yields CDR1 SEHNR and CDR2 FQNEAQ (reference sequence). Trimming cost V 7 bases and J 5 bases; bases outside gene matches: 9. The DNA for the CDR3 is TGTGCCAGCACCCATAGCGGGCGGGGAGATACGCAGTATTTT. Amino acid sequence: CASTHSGRGDTQYF.

This clonotype was counted only a few times. The V and J genes are TRBV27 and TRBJ2-2; TRBD1 or TRBD2 may be the D gene (5 bases each). The CDR3 is 15 amino acids. Germline CDR1 MNHEY, CDR2 SMNVEV (reference sequence). V lost 6 bases, J lost 5 bases, and 16 bases lay in between. The CDR3 DNA is TGTGCCAGCAGGCCCGGGACCCCTGGGACCGGGGAGCTGTTTTTT. It yields the protein CASRPGTPGTGELFF.